The subject of this entry is one T cell receptor (beta chain). Authors' data handling: Nucleated cell number was recorded as an estimate derived from reference gene primer amplification. Repertoires were generated with immunoSEQ multiplex PCR, while TCRdb's copy carries only in-frame clones and drops some. The D gene and trimming were derived from the DNA, and the V and J assignments and clone size from that table. The sample lists fewer than 250,000 clones, 86% seen once, with roughly 2% in the top ten. The data were obtained in a study of blood T cell repertoires in COVID-19. Study as a whole: The United States, Italy and Spain provided the acute and convalescent COVID-19 samples. T cells, B-cell-depleted T cells, or PBMCs supplied cDNA or gDNA.

The TCR was taken from a woman in her forties or fifties with acute or convalescent COVID-19. Specimen: peripheral blood.

The DNA for the CDR3 is TGCGCCAGCAGCACGGGACAGAGATACGAGCAGTACTTC. Translated, it gives CASSTGQRYEQYF. The V call is TRBV5-1, the J call TRBJ2-7, with 7 bases that match TRBD1. The CDR3 contains 13 residues. Germline V lookup: CDR1 SGHRS, CDR2 YFSETQ. With 4 bases clipped from V and 4 bases from J, the junction kept 5 bases outside the gene matches. Supplemented by reference TRBV5-1 and TRBJ2-7, the full variable domain reads KAGVTQTPRYLIKTRGQQVTLSCSPISGHRSVSWYQQTPGQGLQFLFEYFSETQRNKGNFPGRFSGRQFSNSRSEMNVSTLELGDSALYLCASSTGQRYEQYFGPGTRLTVT.